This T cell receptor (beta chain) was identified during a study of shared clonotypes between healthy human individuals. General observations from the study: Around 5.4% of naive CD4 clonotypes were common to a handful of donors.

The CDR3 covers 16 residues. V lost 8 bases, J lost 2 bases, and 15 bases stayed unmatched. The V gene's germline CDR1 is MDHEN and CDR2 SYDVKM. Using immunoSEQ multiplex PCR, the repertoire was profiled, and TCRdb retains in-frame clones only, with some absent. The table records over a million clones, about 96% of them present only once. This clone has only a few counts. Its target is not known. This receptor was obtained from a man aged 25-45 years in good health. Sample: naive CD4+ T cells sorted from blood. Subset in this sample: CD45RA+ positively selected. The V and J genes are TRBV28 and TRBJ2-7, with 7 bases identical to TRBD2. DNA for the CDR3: TGTGCCAGCGTACTTTCCCCGGGCGGGAGAACCTACGAGCAGTACTTC. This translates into CASVLSPGGRTYEQYF.